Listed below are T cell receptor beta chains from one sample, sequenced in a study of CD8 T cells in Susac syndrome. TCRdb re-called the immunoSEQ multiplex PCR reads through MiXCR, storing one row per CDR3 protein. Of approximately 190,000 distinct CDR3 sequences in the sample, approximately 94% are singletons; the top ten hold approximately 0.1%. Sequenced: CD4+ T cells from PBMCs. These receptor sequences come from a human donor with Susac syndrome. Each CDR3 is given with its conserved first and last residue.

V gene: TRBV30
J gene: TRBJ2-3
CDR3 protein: CAWSGTDTQYF

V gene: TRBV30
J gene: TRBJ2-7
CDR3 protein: CAWSVIRGVDEQYF

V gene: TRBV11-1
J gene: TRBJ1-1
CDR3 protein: CASSPRRVTEAFF

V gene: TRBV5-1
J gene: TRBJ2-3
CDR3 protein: CASSLDRLTDTQYF

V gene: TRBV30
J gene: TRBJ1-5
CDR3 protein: CAWSQLTGPSNQPQHF

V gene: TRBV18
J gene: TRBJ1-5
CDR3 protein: CASSRTGNQPQHF

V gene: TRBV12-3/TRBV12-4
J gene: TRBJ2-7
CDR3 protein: CASRTSGGVRQYF

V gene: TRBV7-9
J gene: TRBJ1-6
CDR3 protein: CASSLVQGGSPLHF

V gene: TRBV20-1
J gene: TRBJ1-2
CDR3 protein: CSARVTENYGYTF

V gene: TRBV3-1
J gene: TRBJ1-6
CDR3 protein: CASSSSRDSPLHF

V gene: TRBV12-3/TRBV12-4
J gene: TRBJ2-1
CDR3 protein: CASSYGLAEGNEQFF

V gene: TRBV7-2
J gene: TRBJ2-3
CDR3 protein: CASSLARPVTDTQYF

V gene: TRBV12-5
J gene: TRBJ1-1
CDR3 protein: CASGLGGTEAFF

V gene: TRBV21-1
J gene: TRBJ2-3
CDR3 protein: CASSPNQPRLAEEDTDTQYF

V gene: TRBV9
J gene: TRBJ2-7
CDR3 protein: CASSLAGINEQYF

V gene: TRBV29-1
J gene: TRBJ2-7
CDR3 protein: CSVEGDGGRTYEQYF

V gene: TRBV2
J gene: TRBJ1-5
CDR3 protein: CASTEQAFNQPQHF

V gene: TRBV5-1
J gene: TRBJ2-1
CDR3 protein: CASSLGTGGGGEQFF

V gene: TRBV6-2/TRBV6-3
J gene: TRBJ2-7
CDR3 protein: CASSPGLNMYSYEQYF

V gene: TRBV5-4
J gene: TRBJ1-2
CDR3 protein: CASRDTDRLNYGYTF

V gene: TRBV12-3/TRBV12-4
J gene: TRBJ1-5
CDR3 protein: CASSQTGSNQPQHF

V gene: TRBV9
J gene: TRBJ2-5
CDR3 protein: CASSVGNPTRGSVETQYF

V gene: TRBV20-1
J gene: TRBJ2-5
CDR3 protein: CSARSAGGPQETQYF

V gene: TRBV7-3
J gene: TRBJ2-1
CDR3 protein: CASSVDRRREQFF

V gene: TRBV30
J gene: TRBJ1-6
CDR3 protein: CAWIRAGGNSPLHF

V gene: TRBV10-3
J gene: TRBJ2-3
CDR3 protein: CAISENTGDTQYF

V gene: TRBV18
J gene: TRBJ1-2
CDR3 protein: CASSPGGPLNVNGYTF

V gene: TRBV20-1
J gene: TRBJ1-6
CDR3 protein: CSARTGTAINSPLHF

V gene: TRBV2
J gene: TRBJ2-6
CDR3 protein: CASTAGVFSGANVLTF

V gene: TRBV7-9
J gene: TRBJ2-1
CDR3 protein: CASSSPSKRGEFSNEQFF

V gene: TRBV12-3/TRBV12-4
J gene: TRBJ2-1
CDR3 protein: CASSRLRNEQFF

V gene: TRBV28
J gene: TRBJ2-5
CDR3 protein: CASSPPRAGGQETQYF

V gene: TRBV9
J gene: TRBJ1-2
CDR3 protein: CASSAPSSMYGYTF

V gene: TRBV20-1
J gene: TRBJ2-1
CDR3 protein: CSASGLAVSYNEQFF

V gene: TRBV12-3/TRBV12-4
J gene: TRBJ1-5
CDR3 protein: CASSRGLGQPQHF

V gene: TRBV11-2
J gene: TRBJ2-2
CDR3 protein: CASSAIRGSGELFF

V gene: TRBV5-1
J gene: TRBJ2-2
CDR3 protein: CASSLDTPPGELFF

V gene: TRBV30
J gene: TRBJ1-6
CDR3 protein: CAWAGTGDSPLHF